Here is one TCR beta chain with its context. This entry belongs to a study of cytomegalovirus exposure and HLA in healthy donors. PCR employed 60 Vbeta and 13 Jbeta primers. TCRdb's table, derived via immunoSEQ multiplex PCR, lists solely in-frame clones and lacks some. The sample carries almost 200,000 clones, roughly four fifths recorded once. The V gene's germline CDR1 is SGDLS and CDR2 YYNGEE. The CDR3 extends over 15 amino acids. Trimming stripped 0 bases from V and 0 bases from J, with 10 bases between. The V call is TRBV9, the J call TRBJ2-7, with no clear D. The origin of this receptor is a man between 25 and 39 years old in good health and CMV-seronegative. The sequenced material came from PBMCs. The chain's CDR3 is CASSVAPEVSYEQYF. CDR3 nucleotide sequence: TGTGCCAGCAGCGTAGCCCCAGAAGTCTCCTACGAGCAGTACTTC.